This is a list of T cell receptor beta chains from one sample in a study of T-cell reconstitution after alpha-beta-depleted transplantation in children. One entry per CDR3 protein results from TCRdb running MiXCR on the PCR reads. The sample yields about 440,000 distinct CDR3 sequences, approximately 41% seen once. The material was PBMCs, obtained before TCRalphabeta/CD19-depleted stem cell transplant. The receptors stem from a girl aged 2 to 10 with aplastic anemia, due to receive a stem cell transplant. CDR3s include the opening cysteine and the closing phenylalanine or tryptophan. A D gene is named only where the DNA matches it firmly. Expanded clones get a size class; other rows say once, few or many, or leave the size out.

V gene	J gene	clone size	D gene	CDR3 protein	CDR3 DNA
TRBV5-1	TRBJ2-5	NA	NA	CASSLFTGETQYF	TGCGCCAGCAGCTTGTTTACGGGAGAGACCCAGTACTTC
TRBV30	TRBJ2-7	few	NA	CAGPVSEQYF	TGTGCTGGACCAGTGAGCGAGCAGTACTTC
TRBV5-4	TRBJ2-2	once	TRBD1	CASSLPRQGQSTGELFF	TGTGCCAGCAGCCTCCCGCGACAGGGTCAGAGCACCGGGGAGCTGTTTTTT
TRBV9	TRBJ2-3	NA	TRBD2	CASSASTGTTTDTQYF	TGTGCCAGCAGCGCGAGTACCGGGACTACCACAGATACGCAGTATTTT
TRBV7-2	TRBJ2-5	NA	NA	CASSRVTQETQYF	TGTGCCAGCAGCCGCGTTACCCAAGAGACCCAGTACTTC
TRBV15	TRBJ2-5	NA	TRBD2	CATSSGLAGFQETQYF	TGTGCCACCAGCAGCGGACTAGCGGGTTTCCAAGAGACCCAGTACTTC
TRBV7-2	TRBJ2-1	NA	NA	CASSSIGPNEQFF	TGTGCCAGCAGCTCAATAGGACCCAATGAGCAGTTCTTC
TRBV18	TRBJ2-3	NA	NA	CASSPRSQDTQYF	TGTGCCAGCTCACCACGGAGTCAAGATACGCAGTATTTT
TRBV29-1	TRBJ1-2	few	TRBD1	CSVENLDRYLWGYTF	TGCAGCGTTGAAAATCTGGACAGGTACCTCTGGGGCTACACCTTC
TRBV20-1	TRBJ2-7	few	TRBD1	CSASTPGQGTYEQYF	TGCAGTGCTAGTACACCGGGACAGGGAACCTACGAGCAGTACTTC
TRBV5-1	TRBJ2-1	NA	NA	CASSLALGRSEQFF	TGCGCCAGCAGCTTGGCGCTAGGGAGGAGTGAGCAGTTCTTC
TRBV29-1	TRBJ2-5	NA	TRBD2	CSVSVGGEETQYF	TGCAGCGTCTCAGTCGGGGGGGAAGAGACCCAGTACTTC
TRBV7-2	TRBJ2-3	few	TRBD2	CASSSLTSGSSDTQYF	TGTGCCAGCAGCTCTCTGACTAGCGGGAGTTCAGATACGCAGTATTTT
TRBV7-2	TRBJ2-1	many	TRBD2	CASRPAGYYNEQFF	TGTGCCAGCAGGCCAGCGGGATACTACAATGAGCAGTTCTTC
TRBV5-1	TRBJ1-3	many	NA	CASSFGTDLSGNTIYF	TGCGCCAGCAGCTTCGGTACAGATCTCTCTGGAAACACCATATATTTT
TRBV6-5	TRBJ2-1	NA	NA	CASSSRRSYNEQFF	TGTGCCAGCAGTTCCCGTAGGTCCTACAATGAGCAGTTCTTC
TRBV29-1	TRBJ2-1	NA	NA	CSVEGSTQESSYNEQFF	TGCAGCGTTGAAGGATCGACACAGGAGAGCTCCTACAATGAGCAGTTCTTC
TRBV29-1	TRBJ1-1	many	TRBD1	CSVWGQGFTEAFF	TGCAGCGTCTGGGGACAGGGGTTCACTGAAGCTTTCTTT
TRBV7-2	TRBJ2-1	many	TRBD1	CASSTRGQAHEQFF	TGTGCCAGCAGCACACGGGGACAGGCCCATGAGCAGTTCTTC
TRBV5-1	TRBJ2-7	NA	NA	CASSFLKDSRKAYEQYF	TGCGCCAGCAGCTTCCTAAAGGACTCCCGAAAAGCCTACGAGCAGTACTTC
TRBV10-2	TRBJ2-1	NA	TRBD2	CASRGRASGSGNEQFF	TGCGCCAGCAGGGGGCGGGCTAGCGGGAGCGGAAATGAGCAGTTCTTC
TRBV29-1	TRBJ2-5	NA	NA	CSVARGEETQYF	TGCAGCGTTGCCCGGGGAGAAGAGACCCAGTACTTC
TRBV6-9	TRBJ2-1	NA	NA	CASSLLGVGEQFF	TGTGCCAGCAGTTTATTGGGGGTCGGGGAGCAGTTCTTC
TRBV2	TRBJ2-7	many	TRBD1	CAVTGTDTYEQYF	TGTGCCGTCACCGGGACAGACACCTACGAGCAGTACTTC
TRBV20-1	TRBJ2-1	few	TRBD2	CSARLAGGPRIF	TGCAGTGCTAGGCTAGCGGGAGGGCCAAGGATCTTC
TRBV5-1	TRBJ1-6	few	NA	CASSSDSGGGNSPLHF	TGCGCCAGCAGCTCGGACTCGGGGGGCGGCAATTCACCCCTCCACTTT
TRBV4-1	TRBJ2-5	NA	NA	CASSRGDGGLQETQYF	TGCGCCAGCAGCCGCGGAGACGGGGGCCTCCAAGAGACCCAGTACTTC
TRBV12-3/TRBV12-4	TRBJ1-2	NA	TRBD1	CASSLPGTAVGGYTF	TGTGCCAGCAGTTTACCGGGGACAGCTGTGGGCGGCTACACCTTC
TRBV20-1	TRBJ2-7	NA	NA	CSARPVVRGTSYEQYF	TGCAGTGCTAGGCCCGTCGTCAGGGGGACTAGCTACGAGCAGTACTTC
TRBV4-1	TRBJ2-7	NA	TRBD2	CASSNPTSGYTDYEQYF	TGCGCCAGCAGCAACCCAACTAGCGGCTACACCGACTACGAGCAGTACTTC
TRBV7-6	TRBJ2-5	NA	TRBD2	CASSLLRGGPQETQYF	TGTGCCAGCAGCTTACTCCGGGGGGGCCCTCAGGAGACCCAGTACTTC
TRBV28	TRBJ1-4	NA	NA	CAKTVPNEKLFF	TGTGCCAAGACAGTTCCTAATGAAAAACTGTTTTTT
TRBV20-1	TRBJ2-7	few	NA	CSARGRTSYEQYF	TGCAGTGCTAGGGGACGAACTAGCTACGAGCAGTACTTC
TRBV3-1	TRBJ2-7	NA	NA	CASSQGPGEQYF	TGTGCCAGCAGCCAAGGGCCCGGCGAGCAGTACTTC
TRBV7-9	TRBJ2-3	few	NA	CASSLAATDTQYF	TGTGCCAGCAGCTTAGCGGCTACAGATACGCAGTATTTT
TRBV2	TRBJ2-1	NA	TRBD2	CASSDSSGANEQFF	TGTGCCAGCAGTGATTCTAGCGGGGCCAATGAGCAGTTCTTC
TRBV10-3	TRBJ1-2	NA	NA	CAISEKVGYGYTF	TGTGCCATCAGTGAGAAGGTGGGGTATGGCTACACCTTC
TRBV6-2/TRBV6-3	TRBJ2-3	NA	NA	CASSYGWHTDTQYF	TGTGCCAGCAGTTACGGCTGGCACACAGATACGCAGTATTTT
TRBV29-1	TRBJ2-7	NA	TRBD1	CSVEVTGTGILEQYF	TGCAGCGTTGAAGTCACCGGGACAGGGATATTGGAGCAGTACTTC
TRBV5-8	TRBJ1-6	NA	NA	CASSLIGPSPLHF	TGTGCCAGCAGTTTGATCGGCCCATCACCCCTCCACTTT
TRBV7-2	TRBJ2-1	once	NA	CASSLKGGSPQFF	TGTGCCAGCAGCTTGAAGGGTGGAAGCCCCCAGTTCTTC
TRBV29-1	TRBJ2-7	NA	TRBD1	CSVGATGTHYKQYF	TGCAGCGTTGGGGCGACAGGGACCCACTACAAGCAGTACTTC
TRBV12-3/TRBV12-4	TRBJ1-1	few	TRBD1	CASTPTGARSEAFF	TGTGCCAGCACCCCGACAGGGGCGCGGTCTGAAGCTTTCTTT
TRBV30	TRBJ2-1	NA	NA	CAWSRGPYNEQFF	TGTGCCTGGAGTCGGGGACCGTACAATGAGCAGTTCTTC
TRBV30	TRBJ2-1	NA	TRBD2	CAWSEGTSGRSGEQFF	TGTGCCTGGAGCGAAGGGACTAGCGGGAGGTCCGGTGAGCAGTTCTTC
TRBV6-5	TRBJ2-3	few	NA	CASSYFGRGTQYF	TGTGCCAGCAGTTACTTTGGTCGAGGCACGCAGTATTTT
TRBV20-1	TRBJ2-3	once	TRBD2	CSAASGRADTQYF	TGCAGTGCTGCCAGCGGGAGGGCAGATACGCAGTATTTT
TRBV7-2	TRBJ1-5	many	NA	CASSPGGGNQPQHF	TGTGCCAGCAGCCCGGGAGGAGGAAATCAGCCCCAGCATTTT
TRBV15	TRBJ2-1	few	TRBD2	CATSRDPGTSGSSSYNEQFF	TGTGCCACCAGCAGAGATCCGGGGACTAGCGGGAGTTCCTCCTACAATGAGCAGTTCTTC
TRBV12-3/TRBV12-4	TRBJ2-1	NA	TRBD2	CASSGSGSAYNEQFF	TGTGCCAGCAGTGGTAGCGGGAGCGCCTACAATGAGCAGTTCTTC
TRBV7-2	TRBJ2-1	NA	TRBD2	CASSFTSGGEQFF	TGTGCCAGCAGCTTTACTAGCGGGGGGGAGCAGTTCTTC
TRBV6-1	TRBJ1-1	NA	NA	CASRRAIGGATEAFF	TGTGCCAGCAGACGCGCAATAGGGGGGGCCACTGAAGCTTTCTTT
TRBV6-5	TRBJ2-1	few	TRBD2	CASSSTPGLASEQFF	TGTGCCAGCAGTTCAACGCCGGGACTAGCGTCCGAGCAGTTCTTC